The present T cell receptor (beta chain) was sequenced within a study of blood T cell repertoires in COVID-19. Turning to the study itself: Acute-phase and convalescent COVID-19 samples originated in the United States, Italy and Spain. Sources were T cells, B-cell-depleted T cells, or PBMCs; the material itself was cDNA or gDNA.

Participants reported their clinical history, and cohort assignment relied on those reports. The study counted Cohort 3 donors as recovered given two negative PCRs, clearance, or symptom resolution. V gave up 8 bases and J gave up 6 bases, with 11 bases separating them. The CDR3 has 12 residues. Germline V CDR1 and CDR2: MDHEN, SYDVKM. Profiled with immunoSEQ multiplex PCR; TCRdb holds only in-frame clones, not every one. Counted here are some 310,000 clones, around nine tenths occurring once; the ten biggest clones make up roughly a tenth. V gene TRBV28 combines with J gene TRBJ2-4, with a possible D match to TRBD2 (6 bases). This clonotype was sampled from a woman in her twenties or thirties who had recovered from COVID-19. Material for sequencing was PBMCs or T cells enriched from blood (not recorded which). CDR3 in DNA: TGTGCCAGCTGCTCTAGCGCAAACATTCAGTACTTC. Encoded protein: CASCSSANIQYF.